This T cell receptor beta chain appears in the sequencing data of a study of cytomegalovirus exposure and HLA in healthy donors. Study conclusions and caveats: Testing in vitro showed a few CMV-associated chains specific for CMV antigens. Immune exposure information available was restricted to CMV serostatus.

About this clone itself: What it binds is not known.

The PCR made use of 60 Vbeta and 13 Jbeta primers. Assay: immunoSEQ multiplex PCR; the TCRdb copy retains only in-frame clones and omits some. The table shows about 130,000 clones, with over 70% occurring only once. The source of this sequence is a woman aged 35 to 49 in good health and CMV-seronegative. Input material: PBMCs.

The CDR3 DNA is TGTGCCAGCAGGTCCGGACTAGCGGGATTGGACTACGAGCAGTACTTC. This encodes CASRSGLAGLDYEQYF. The V and J genes are TRBV6-6 and TRBJ2-7; 12 bases align to TRBD2. V shed 6 bases, J shed 3 bases, and the junction held 9 bases outside the gene matches. The CDR3 covers 16 residues. Germline-derived CDR1 and CDR2 are MNHNY and SVGAGI (reference sequence).